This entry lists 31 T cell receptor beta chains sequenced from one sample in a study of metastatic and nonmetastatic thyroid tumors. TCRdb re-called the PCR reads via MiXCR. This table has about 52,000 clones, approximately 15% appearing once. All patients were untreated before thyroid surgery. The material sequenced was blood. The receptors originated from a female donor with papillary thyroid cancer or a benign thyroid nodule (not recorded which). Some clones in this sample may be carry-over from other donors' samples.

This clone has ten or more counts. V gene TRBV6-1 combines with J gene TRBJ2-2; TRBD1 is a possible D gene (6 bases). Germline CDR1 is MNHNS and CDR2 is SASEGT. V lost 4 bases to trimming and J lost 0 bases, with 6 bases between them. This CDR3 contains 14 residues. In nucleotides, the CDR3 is TGTGCCAGCAGTGGACAGGCGAACACCGGGGAGCTGTTTTTT. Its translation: CASSGQANTGELFF.

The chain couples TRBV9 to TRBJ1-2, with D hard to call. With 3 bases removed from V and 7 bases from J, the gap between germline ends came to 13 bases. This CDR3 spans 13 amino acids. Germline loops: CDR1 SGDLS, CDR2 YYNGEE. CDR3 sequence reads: CASSGRRAGGYTF. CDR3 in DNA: TGTGCCAGCAGCGGGCGGAGGGCGGGTGGCTACACCTTC.

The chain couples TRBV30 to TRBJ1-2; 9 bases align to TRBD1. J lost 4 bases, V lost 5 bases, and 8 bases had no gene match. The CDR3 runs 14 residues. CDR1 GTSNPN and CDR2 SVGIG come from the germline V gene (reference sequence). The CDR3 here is CAWVKQGASYGYTF. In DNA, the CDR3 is TGTGCCTGGGTTAAACAGGGGGCGAGCTATGGCTACACCTTC.

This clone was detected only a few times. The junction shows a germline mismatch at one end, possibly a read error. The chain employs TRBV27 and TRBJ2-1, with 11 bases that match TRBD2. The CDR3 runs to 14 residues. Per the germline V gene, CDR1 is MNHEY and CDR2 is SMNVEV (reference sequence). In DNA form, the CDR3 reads TGTGCGAGCAGTTCCACTAGCGGGAGCGATGAGCAGTTCTTC. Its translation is CASSSTSGSDEQFF.

The CDR3: CASSPRQVLGEQYF. In DNA, the CDR3 is TGCGCCAGCAGTCCCCGGCAGGTCCTGGGTGAGCAGTACTTC. V and J are TRBV10-1 and TRBJ2-7; D call uncertain. Germline assignment: CDR1 WNHNN and CDR2 SYGVQD (reference sequence). CDR3 length equals 14 residues. With 5 bases removed from V and 7 bases from J, the gap between germline ends came to 18 bases.

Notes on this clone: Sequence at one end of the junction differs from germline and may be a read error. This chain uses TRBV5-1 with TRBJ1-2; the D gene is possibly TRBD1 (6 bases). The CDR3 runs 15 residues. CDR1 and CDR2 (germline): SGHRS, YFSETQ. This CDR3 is CASSSRDIANYCYTF. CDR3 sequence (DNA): TGCGCCAGCAGCAGCCGGGACATAGCTAACTATTGCTACACCTTC.

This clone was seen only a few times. The CDR3 nucleotides read TGTGCCAGCAGCTCTGGGCATGGGCGTAGCTATGGCTACACCTTC. This encodes CASSSGHGRSYGYTF. The chain combines TRBV28 with TRBJ1-2; no clear D. Trimming stripped 6 bases from V and 4 bases from J, with 18 bases between. This CDR3 has 15 residues. CDR1 and CDR2 from the germline V gene are MDHEN and SYDVKM.

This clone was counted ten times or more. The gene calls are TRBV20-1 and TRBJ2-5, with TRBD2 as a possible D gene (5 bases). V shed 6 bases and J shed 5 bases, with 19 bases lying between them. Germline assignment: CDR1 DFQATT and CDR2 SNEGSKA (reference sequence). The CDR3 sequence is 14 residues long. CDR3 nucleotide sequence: TGCAGTGCGAAGAGGGTTAATCACTGGGAGACCCAGTACTTC. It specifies CSAKRVNHWETQYF.

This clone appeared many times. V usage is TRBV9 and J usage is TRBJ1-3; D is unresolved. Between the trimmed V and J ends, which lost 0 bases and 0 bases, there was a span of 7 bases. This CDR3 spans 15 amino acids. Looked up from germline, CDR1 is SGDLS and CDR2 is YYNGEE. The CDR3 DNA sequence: TGTGCCAGCAGCGTAGAGGAGTACTCTGGAAACACCATATATTTT. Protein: CASSVEEYSGNTIYF.

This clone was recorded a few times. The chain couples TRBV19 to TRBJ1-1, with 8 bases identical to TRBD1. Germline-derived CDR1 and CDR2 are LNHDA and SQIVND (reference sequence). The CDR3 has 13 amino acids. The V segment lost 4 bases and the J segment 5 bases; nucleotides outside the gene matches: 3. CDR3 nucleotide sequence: TGTGCCAGTAGTAAACAGGGGGAAACTGAAGCTTTCTTT. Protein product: CASSKQGETEAFF. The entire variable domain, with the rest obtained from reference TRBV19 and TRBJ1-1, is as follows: DGGITQSPKYLFRKEGQNVTLSCEQNLNHDAMYWYRQDPGQGLRLIYYSQIVNDFQKGDIAEGYSVSREKKESFPLTVTSAQKNPTAFYLCASSKQGETEAFFGQGTRLTVV.

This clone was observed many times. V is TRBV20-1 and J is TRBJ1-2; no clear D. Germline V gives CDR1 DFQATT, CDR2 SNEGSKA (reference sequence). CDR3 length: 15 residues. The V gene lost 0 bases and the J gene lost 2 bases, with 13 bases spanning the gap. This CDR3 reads CSAREREGPNYGYTF. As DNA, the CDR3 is TGCAGTGCTAGAGAAAGGGAAGGCCCCAACTATGGCTACACCTTC.

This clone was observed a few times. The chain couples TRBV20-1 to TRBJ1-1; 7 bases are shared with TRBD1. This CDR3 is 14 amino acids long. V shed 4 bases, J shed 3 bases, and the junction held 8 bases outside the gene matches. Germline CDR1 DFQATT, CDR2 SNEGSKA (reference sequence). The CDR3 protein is CSATHPQGHTEAFF. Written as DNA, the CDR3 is TGCAGTGCTACCCATCCACAGGGGCACACTGAAGCTTTCTTT.

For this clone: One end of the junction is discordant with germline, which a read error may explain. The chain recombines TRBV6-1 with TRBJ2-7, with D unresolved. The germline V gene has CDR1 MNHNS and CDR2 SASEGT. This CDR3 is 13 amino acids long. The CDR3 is CASTPGPSYDQYF. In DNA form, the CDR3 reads TGTGCTAGCACGCCAGGTCCCTCCTACGATCAGTACTTC.

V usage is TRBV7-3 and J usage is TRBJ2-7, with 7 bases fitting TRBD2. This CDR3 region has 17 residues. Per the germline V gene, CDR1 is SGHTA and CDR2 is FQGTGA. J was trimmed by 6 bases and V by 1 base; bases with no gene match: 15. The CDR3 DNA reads TGTGCCAGCAGCTTAATAGCTAGCGGTAGGAATCCATGCGAGCAGTACTTC. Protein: CASSLIASGRNPCEQYF. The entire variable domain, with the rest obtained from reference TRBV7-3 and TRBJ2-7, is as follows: GAGVSQTPSNKVTEKGKYVELRCDPISGHTALYWYRQSLGQGPEFLIYFQGTGAADDSGLPNDRFFAVRPEGSVSTLKIQRTERGDSAVYLCASSLIASGRNPCEQYFGPGTRLTVT.

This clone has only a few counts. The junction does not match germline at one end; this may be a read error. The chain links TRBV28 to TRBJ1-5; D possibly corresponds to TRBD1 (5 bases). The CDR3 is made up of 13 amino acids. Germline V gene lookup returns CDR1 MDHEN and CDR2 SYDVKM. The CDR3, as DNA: TGTGCCAGCAGTTTAACGGCGGCAGGGACCCATTATTTT. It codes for CASSLTAAGTHYF.

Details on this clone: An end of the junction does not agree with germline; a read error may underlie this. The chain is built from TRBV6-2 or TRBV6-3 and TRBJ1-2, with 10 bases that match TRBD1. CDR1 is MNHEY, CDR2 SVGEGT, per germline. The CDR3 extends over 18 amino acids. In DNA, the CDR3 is TGTGCCAGCAGACCCCCCCAGGGACAGGGGAATCGAGGAGATGGCTACACATTC. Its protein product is CASRPPQGQGNRGDGYTF.

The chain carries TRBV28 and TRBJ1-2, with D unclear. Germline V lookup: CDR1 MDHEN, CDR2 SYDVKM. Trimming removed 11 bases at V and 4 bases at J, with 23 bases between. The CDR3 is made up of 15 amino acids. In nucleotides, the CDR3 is TGTGCCGCAGAAGTGGCCTTTCGATCGAGCTATGGCTACACCTTC. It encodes CAAEVAFRSSYGYTF.

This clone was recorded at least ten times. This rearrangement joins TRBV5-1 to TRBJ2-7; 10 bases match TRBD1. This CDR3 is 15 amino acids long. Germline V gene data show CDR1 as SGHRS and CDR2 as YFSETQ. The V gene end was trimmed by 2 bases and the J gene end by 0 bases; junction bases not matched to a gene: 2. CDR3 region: CASSFRTGGSYEQYF. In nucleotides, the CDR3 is TGCGCCAGCAGCTTCAGGACAGGGGGCTCCTACGAGCAGTACTTC.

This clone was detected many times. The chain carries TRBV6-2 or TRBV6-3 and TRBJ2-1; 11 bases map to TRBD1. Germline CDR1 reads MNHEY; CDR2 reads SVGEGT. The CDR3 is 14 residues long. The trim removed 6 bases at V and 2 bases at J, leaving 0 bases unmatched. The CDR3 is CASRGQGAYNEQFF. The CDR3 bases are TGTGCCAGCAGGGGACAGGGGGCCTACAATGAGCAGTTCTTC.

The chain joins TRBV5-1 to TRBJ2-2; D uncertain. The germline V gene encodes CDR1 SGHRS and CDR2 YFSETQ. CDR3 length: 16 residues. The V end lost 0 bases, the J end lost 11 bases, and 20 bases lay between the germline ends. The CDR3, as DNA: TGCGCCAGCAGCTTGGTAGGGCTAGATAACACCGTTGAGCTGTTTTTT. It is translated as CASSLVGLDNTVELFF.

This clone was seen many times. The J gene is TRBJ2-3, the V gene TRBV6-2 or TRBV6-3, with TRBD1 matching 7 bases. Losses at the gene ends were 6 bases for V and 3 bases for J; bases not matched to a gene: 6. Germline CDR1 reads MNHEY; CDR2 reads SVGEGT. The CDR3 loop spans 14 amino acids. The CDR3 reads CASRSDRETDTQYF. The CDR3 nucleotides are TGTGCCAGCAGATCCGACAGGGAAACAGATACGCAGTATTTT.

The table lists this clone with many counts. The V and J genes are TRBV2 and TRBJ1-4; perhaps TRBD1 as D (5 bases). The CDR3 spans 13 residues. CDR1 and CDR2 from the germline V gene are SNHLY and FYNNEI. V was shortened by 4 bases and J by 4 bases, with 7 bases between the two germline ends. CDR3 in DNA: TGTGCCAGCAGTGCCAGGGTTAATGAAAAACTGTTTTTT. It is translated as CASSARVNEKLFF.

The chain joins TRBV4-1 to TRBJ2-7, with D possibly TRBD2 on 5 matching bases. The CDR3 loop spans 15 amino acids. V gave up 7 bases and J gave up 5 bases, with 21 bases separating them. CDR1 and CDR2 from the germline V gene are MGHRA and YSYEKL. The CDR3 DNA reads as TGCGCCAGCACCCCTCTAGCTGGAGCCGTCAACGAGCAGTACTTC. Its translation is CASTPLAGAVNEQYF.

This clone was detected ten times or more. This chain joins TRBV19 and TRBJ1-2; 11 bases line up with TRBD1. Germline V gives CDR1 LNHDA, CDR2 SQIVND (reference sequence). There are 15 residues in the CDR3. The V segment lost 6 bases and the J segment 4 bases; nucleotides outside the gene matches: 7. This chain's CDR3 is CASSHRDRGSYGYTF. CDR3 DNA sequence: TGTGCCAGTAGCCACCGGGACAGGGGGTCCTATGGCTACACCTTC. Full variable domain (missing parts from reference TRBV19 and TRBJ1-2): DGGITQSPKYLFRKEGQNVTLSCEQNLNHDAMYWYRQDPGQGLRLIYYSQIVNDFQKGDIAEGYSVSREKKESFPLTVTSAQKNPTAFYLCASSHRDRGSYGYTFGSGTRLTVV.

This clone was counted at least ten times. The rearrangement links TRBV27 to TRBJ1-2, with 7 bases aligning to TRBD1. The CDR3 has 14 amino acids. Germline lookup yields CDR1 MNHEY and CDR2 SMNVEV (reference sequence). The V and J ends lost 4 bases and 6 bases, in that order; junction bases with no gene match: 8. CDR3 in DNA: TGTGCCAGCAGTTCTACAGGGGCCTACGATGGCTACACCTTC. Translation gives CASSSTGAYDGYTF.

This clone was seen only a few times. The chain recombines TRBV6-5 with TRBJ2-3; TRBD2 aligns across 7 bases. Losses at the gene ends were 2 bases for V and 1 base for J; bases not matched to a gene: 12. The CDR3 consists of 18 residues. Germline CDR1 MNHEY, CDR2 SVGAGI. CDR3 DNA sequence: TGTGCCAGCAGTTACGCGACTAGCTGGAGGCGCGGCACAGATACGCAGTATTTT. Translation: CASSYATSWRRGTDTQYF.

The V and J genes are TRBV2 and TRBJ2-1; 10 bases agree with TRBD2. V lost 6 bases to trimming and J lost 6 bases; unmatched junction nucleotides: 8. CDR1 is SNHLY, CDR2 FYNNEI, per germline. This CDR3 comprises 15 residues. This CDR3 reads CASSLTTSGVNEQFF. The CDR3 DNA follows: TGTGCCAGCAGCTTAACCACTAGCGGGGTCAATGAGCAGTTCTTC.

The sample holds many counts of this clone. The CDR3 DNA reads as TGTGCCACCAGCGAACCATCAGTGGGACGGGGCCTAGCCAAAAACATTCAGTACTTC. It specifies CATSEPSVGRGLAKNIQYF. The chain joins TRBV24-1 to TRBJ2-4; the D call may be TRBD1 or TRBD2 (5 bases each). The germline gives CDR1 KGHDR, CDR2 SFDVKD. The CDR3 spans 19 residues. V was pared by 7 bases and J by 0 bases, with 24 bases between.

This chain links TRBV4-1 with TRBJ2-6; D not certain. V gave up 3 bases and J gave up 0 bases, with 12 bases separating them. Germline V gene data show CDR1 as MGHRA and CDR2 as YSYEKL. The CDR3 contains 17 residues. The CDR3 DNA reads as TGCGCCAGCAGCCAGGGTCGATCGGGCTCTGGGGCCAACGTCCTGACTTTC. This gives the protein CASSQGRSGSGANVLTF.

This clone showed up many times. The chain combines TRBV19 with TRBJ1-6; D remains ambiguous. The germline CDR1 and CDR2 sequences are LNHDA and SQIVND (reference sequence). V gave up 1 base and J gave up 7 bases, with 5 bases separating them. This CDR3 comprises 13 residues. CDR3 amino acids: CASSIATNSPLHF. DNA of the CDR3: TGTGCCAGTAGTATAGCGACGAATTCACCCCTCCACTTT.

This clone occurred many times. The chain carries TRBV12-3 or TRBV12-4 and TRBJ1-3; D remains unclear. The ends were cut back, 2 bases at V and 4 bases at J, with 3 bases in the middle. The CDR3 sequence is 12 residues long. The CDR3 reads CASSLSGNTIYF. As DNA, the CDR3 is TGTGCCAGCAGTTTATCGGGAAACACCATATATTTT.